The rows below give T cell receptor beta chains drawn from one sample of a study of radiotherapy plus CTLA-4 blockade in lung cancer. Libraries were prepared by immunoSEQ multiplex PCR; TCRdb keeps only in-frame clonotypes and omits some of them. This repertoire shows approximately 28,000 clones, around three quarters found once; its top ten account for around 15%. This sample comprised peripheral blood, obtained from a patient treated with radiotherapy plus ipilimumab. Source of these receptors: a human donor with non-small cell lung cancer that progressed on radiotherapy plus ipilimumab. Each CDR3 is given with its conserved first and last residue. D genes are given only for firm matches. Size is omitted from some rows. Given values are once, few, many or a class for expanded clones.

d_gene	v_gene	j_gene	abundance	CDR3nt	CDR3aa
.	TRBV5-6	TRBJ2-7	few	TGTGCCAGCAGCCGGTGGGCCTACGAGCAGTACTTC	CASSRWAYEQYF
.	TRBV14	TRBJ2-7	.	TGTGCCAGCAGCCAAGATTTTGTTCACGAGCAGTACTTC	CASSQDFVHEQYF
.	TRBV4-3	TRBJ2-2	.	TGCGCCAGCAGCCAAGATCGGGGGCTAGGGGAGCTGTTTTTT	CASSQDRGLGELFF
TRBD1	TRBV29-1	TRBJ1-3	.	TGCAGCGCCCGGGGACAGGGGAACTCTGGAAACACCATATATTTT	CSARGQGNSGNTIYF
.	TRBV5-8	TRBJ2-3	few	TGTGCCAGCAGCTTGAAGTTAACAGTGAGTAGCACAGATACGCAGTATTTT	CASSLKLTVSSTDTQYF
TRBD1	TRBV19	TRBJ1-2	few	TGTGCCAGTAGTATAGGTGACAGGGAAGTCGGTGGCTACACCTTC	CASSIGDREVGGYTF
.	TRBV7-3	TRBJ2-5	.	TGTGCCAGCAGCCACTTCGGAGGCTGGAAGGAGACCCAGTACTTC	CASSHFGGWKETQYF
TRBD2	TRBV5-1	TRBJ2-1	.	TGCGCCAGCAGCGCTACTAGCGGGACTTACAATGAGCAGTTCTTC	CASSATSGTYNEQFF
.	TRBV29-1	TRBJ2-6	.	TGCAGCGCCCAACTGGCCGGGGCCAACGTCCTGACTTTC	CSAQLAGANVLTF
.	TRBV6-1	TRBJ2-1	.	TGTGCCAGCAGTGAAATGCGGGATGGTGAGCAGTTCTTC	CASSEMRDGEQFF
.	TRBV29-1	TRBJ2-4	.	TGCAGCGTTGTACAGGCGGACAAAAACATTCAGTACTTC	CSVVQADKNIQYF
.	TRBV10-2	TRBJ1-2	.	TGCGCCAGCAGTGTTATACAGGGAAATGGCTACACCTTC	CASSVIQGNGYTF
TRBD1	TRBV4-1	TRBJ1-6	once	TGCGCCAGCAGCCAAGGGGACCCGGGACAGGGAAATTCACCCCTCCACTTT	CASSQGDPGQGNSPLHF
.	TRBV28	TRBJ2-3	.	TGTGCCAGCAGTACGGGGGGCACAGATACGCAGTATTTT	CASSTGGTDTQYF
.	TRBV29-1	TRBJ1-1	few	TGCAGCGTCGTAGGGACGGTAAACACTGAAGCTTTCTTT	CSVVGTVNTEAFF
.	TRBV15	TRBJ2-1	.	TGTGCCACCAGCAGATGGGGGGTGGGAGTGCAGTTCTTC	CATSRWGVGVQFF
TRBD1	TRBV4-2	TRBJ2-1	.	TGTGCCAGCAGCTTGGCCGGGACAGTAGAAGGAAATGAGCAGTTCTTC	CASSLAGTVEGNEQFF
TRBD1	TRBV10-3	TRBJ1-5	.	TGTGCCATCAGTGGACAGGGATATAGCAATCAGCCCCAGCATTTT	CAISGQGYSNQPQHF
.	TRBV2	TRBJ1-1	.	TGTGCCAGCAGGTTGGGGGCCTCCATGAACACTGAAGCTTTCTTT	CASRLGASMNTEAFF
TRBD1	TRBV7-9	TRBJ1-4	.	TGTGCCAGCAGCTTAGTGGGACAGCCGGATGAAAAACTGTTTTTT	CASSLVGQPDEKLFF
.	TRBV7-2	TRBJ2-2	few	TGTGCCAGCAGCTTAGCCGGGGAGCTGTTTTTT	CASSLAGELFF
.	TRBV6-1	TRBJ1-3	few	TGTGCCAGCACCGTAGCCGAAGGAAACACCATATATTTT	CASTVAEGNTIYF
.	TRBV6-6	TRBJ2-5	once	TGTGCCAGCAGTTACGAGAACCAAGAGACCCAGTACTTC	CASSYENQETQYF
.	TRBV4-1	TRBJ1-2	.	TGCGCCAGCAGCCAAGAGACCGGCTCCCTGGGGTTTGGCTACACCTTC	CASSQETGSLGFGYTF
.	TRBV2	TRBJ1-4	few	TGTGCCAGCCGCCGGGGGGGGGTTCGGAATGAAAAACTGTTTTTT	CASRRGGVRNEKLFF
TRBD1	TRBV6-5	TRBJ1-4	.	TGTGCCAGCAGTTTTGACAGGGCCCAAGAAAAACTGTTTTTT	CASSFDRAQEKLFF
.	TRBV11-1	TRBJ1-2	few	TGTGCCAGCAGCTTCGACGCAGGGAGGGATGGCTACACCTTC	CASSFDAGRDGYTF
.	TRBV2	TRBJ2-7	.	TGTGCCAGCAGTGAAGGAGTGGGCTTCGCCGCCAGCTCCTACGAGCAGTACTTC	CASSEGVGFAASSYEQYF
.	TRBV4-2	TRBJ1-1	.	TGTGCCAGCAGCCCGGACCCGTCCCTCCAAGCTTTCTTT	CASSPDPSLQAFF
.	TRBV19	TRBJ1-5	.	TGTGCCAGTAGTATAGATCGGGCTATGGATCAGCCCCAGCATTTT	CASSIDRAMDQPQHF
TRBD1	TRBV2	TRBJ2-7	few	TGTGCCAGCAGTGATGGGACAGGGGAAGGCTACGAGCAGTACTTC	CASSDGTGEGYEQYF
.	TRBV6-6	TRBJ2-7	few	TGTGCCAGCAGTTACTCGGATCTAGACGAGCAGTACTTC	CASSYSDLDEQYF
.	TRBV5-4	TRBJ2-5	.	TGTGCCAGCAGCACCTCAACTAGTTTCCAAGAGACCCAGTACTTC	CASSTSTSFQETQYF
TRBD1	TRBV19	TRBJ2-5	.	TGTGCCAGCTCGGGACAGTTAGGGACCCAGTACTTC	CASSGQLGTQYF
.	TRBV2	TRBJ1-5	.	TGTGCCAGCAGTTCGGGGGGCAGCCAGCCCCAGCATTTT	CASSSGGSQPQHF
.	TRBV4-1	TRBJ1-5	.	TGCGCCAGCAGCCAAGAAGAGAACAATCAGCCCCAGCATTTT	CASSQEENNQPQHF
.	TRBV5-6	TRBJ2-2	.	TGTGCCAGCAGCCCCGTGGGGGGTTTCGACACCGGGGAGCTGTTTTTT	CASSPVGGFDTGELFF
.	TRBV9	TRBJ1-5	.	TGTGCCAGCATCCAAGGCAATCAGCCCCAGCATTTT	CASIQGNQPQHF
TRBD1	TRBV28	TRBJ1-1	.	TGTGCCAGCAGTTTCGGGACAGTGAACACTGAAGCTTTCTTT	CASSFGTVNTEAFF
.	TRBV6-6	TRBJ1-4	few	TGTGCCAGCACCCGTGGGACTGAAAAACTGTTTTTT	CASTRGTEKLFF
.	TRBV9	TRBJ2-1	.	TGTGCCAGCAGCCAGAGAGGCGGGGTTGAGCAGTTCTTC	CASSQRGGVEQFF
TRBD1	TRBV19	TRBJ1-1	.	TGTGCCAGTATCAAGTGGACAGGGTCGACTGAAGCTTTCTTT	CASIKWTGSTEAFF
TRBD2	TRBV5-1	TRBJ2-3	.	TGCGCCAGCAGCTCAAGCGGGGTTAGCACAGATACGCAGTATTTT	CASSSSGVSTDTQYF
TRBD1	TRBV10-3	TRBJ1-1	.	TGTGCCATCACGAGGGACAGAGGGACCACTGAAGCTTTCTTT	CAITRDRGTTEAFF
TRBD2	TRBV6-6	TRBJ2-7	.	TGTGCCAGCAGTTACGGAGCGGGGGGCCCAGCCAACGAGCAGTACTTC	CASSYGAGGPANEQYF
.	TRBV28	TRBJ1-4	.	TGTGCCAGCAGTTTCGCGACCTATCACTTGAGGACTAATGAAAAACTGTTTTTT	CASSFATYHLRTNEKLFF
.	TRBV15	TRBJ1-4	.	TGTGCCACCAGCAGAGATCAGACAGAAACTAATGAAAAACTGTTTTTT	CATSRDQTETNEKLFF
.	TRBV7-9	TRBJ1-2	once	TGTGCCAGCAGCCCATTGAGGGGGTTCTATGGCTACACCTTC	CASSPLRGFYGYTF
.	TRBV5-4	TRBJ1-2	.	TGTGCCAGCAGCTTCGGCCAGCCCTCTAACTATGGCTACACCTTC	CASSFGQPSNYGYTF
.	TRBV4-2	TRBJ1-1	few	TGTGCCAGCAGCCACCCAGTAGTAGGAACTCAGGGGAGAACTGAAGCTTTCTTT	CASSHPVVGTQGRTEAFF
TRBD2	TRBV27	TRBJ2-1	.	TGTGCCAGCAGTTTAGAACTAGCGGGAACCACCTCCTACAATGAGCAGTTCTTC	CASSLELAGTTSYNEQFF
.	TRBV4-1	TRBJ1-5	.	TGCGCCAGCACCCTGTTCGTCGACAACGGACAGCCCCAGCATTTT	CASTLFVDNGQPQHF
.	TRBV29-1	TRBJ1-5	.	TGCAGCGTGGGGCAGGGCGGGCTCAATCAGCCCCAGCATTTT	CSVGQGGLNQPQHF
TRBD1	TRBV7-9	TRBJ2-3	.	TGTGCCAGCAGCTCCTCTCCCGGGACAGGGGGAACAGATACGCAGTATTTT	CASSSSPGTGGTDTQYF
.	TRBV9	TRBJ2-1	.	TGTGCCAGCAGCATAGCAGGGTACAATGAGCAGTTCTTC	CASSIAGYNEQFF
.	TRBV5-5	TRBJ2-4	once	TGTGCCAGCAGCTCGACTACGTCAGGGGAGAACATTCAGTACTTC	CASSSTTSGENIQYF
.	TRBV28	TRBJ2-5	.	TGTGCCAGCAGTTTAATCAGCCAGGAGACCCAGTACTTC	CASSLISQETQYF
.	TRBV4-3	TRBJ1-5	.	TGCGCCAGCAGCCAAGATGCGCAGGGTATAGATCAGCCCCAGCATTTT	CASSQDAQGIDQPQHF
.	TRBV6-1	TRBJ2-1	.	TGTGCCAGCATTCTCGGGACCAGCTCCTACAATGAGCAGTTCTTC	CASILGTSSYNEQFF